This TCR beta chain was sequenced for a study of CD8+ T cells in alopecia areata. Extraction of RNA preceded its reverse transcription into cDNA, which served as the sequencing template. This table comes from immunoSEQ multiplex PCR, and its TCRdb copy is limited to in-frame clones, with some not included. The sample contains more than 95,000 clones, 55% to 65% of which appear only once. A FACSAria was used to sort CD4+ and CD8+ T cells. These cells came from PBMCs. As for this clone: The antigen remains unidentified.

Germline CDR1 reads SGHRS; CDR2 reads YFSETQ. Trimming cost V 7 bases and J 2 bases, with 17 bases left between them. This CDR3 comprises 15 residues. Findings of the study overall: Scalp samples also contribute reads from the resident alphabeta T cells found in normal skin. Normal scalp showed lower clonality than lesional scalp, especially alopecia totalis/universalis.

Input material: CD4+ T cells sorted from blood. The rearrangement joins TRBV5-1 to TRBJ2-3, with a weak D call TRBD2 (5 bases). The receptor was derived from a human donor in good health. The DNA for the CDR3 is TGCGCCAGCTCCTGGGTGGGAGCGACCACAGATACGCAGTATTTT. This encodes CASSWVGATTDTQYF.